The 29 T cell receptor beta chains below were found in one sample sequenced in a study of T-cell reconstitution after alpha-beta-depleted transplantation in children. Unique molecular identifiers were incorporated into the prepared TCRbeta library. TCRdb re-called the PCR reads through MiXCR, storing one row per CDR3 protein. The sample yields about 400,000 distinct CDR3 sequences, around 21% seen once. The sequencing used PBMCs from the stem cell graft donor, collected from the stem cell graft. The receptors derive from a human donor who donated a stem cell graft to a child with acute myeloid leukemia.

The chain recombines TRBV28 with TRBJ2-1; TRBD1 matches at 11 bases. CDR1 is MDHEN and CDR2 is SYDVKM in the germline V gene. V was pared by 5 bases and J by 8 bases, with 8 bases of the junction left unmatched. This CDR3 comprises 15 residues. For the CDR3, the DNA is TGTGCCAGCAGTCCTCGGACAGGGGGCGGGGATGAGCAGTTCTTC. This gives the protein CASSPRTGGGDEQFF.

The chain combines TRBV5-1 with TRBJ2-3; 12 bases line up with TRBD2. This CDR3 contains 17 residues. V was clipped by 4 bases and J by 0 bases; unmatched bases: 6. Per the germline V gene, CDR1 is SGHRS and CDR2 is YFSETQ. The DNA of the CDR3 is TGCGCCAGCAGCCAAGGACTAGCGGGGTCTAGCACAGATACGCAGTATTTT. Protein product: CASSQGLAGSSTDTQYF.

V usage is TRBV20-1 and J usage is TRBJ2-2, with 8 positions matching TRBD2. The CDR3 is 12 amino acids. Trimming at V came to 6 bases and at J to 6 bases, leaving 3 bases not matched to a gene. In germline, CDR1 is DFQATT, CDR2 SNEGSKA (reference sequence). DNA of the CDR3: TGCAGTGCAACCGGGGGGGCCGGGGAGCTGTTTTTT. It yields the protein CSATGGAGELFF.

This rearrangement joins TRBV28 to TRBJ1-5; unclear D gene. Trimming left V 7 bases short and J 2 bases short, with 6 bases between. This CDR3 spans 12 amino acids. Per germline, CDR1 MDHEN and CDR2 SYDVKM. The CDR3, as DNA: TGTGCCAGCAATAGTGGCAATCAGCCCCAGCATTTT. Translated, it gives CASNSGNQPQHF.

This clonotype was observed a few times. This chain joins TRBV5-1 and TRBJ2-1; maybe TRBD1 (6 bases). CDR3 length equals 15 residues. Germline V gives CDR1 SGHRS, CDR2 YFSETQ. Trimming stripped 3 bases from V and 5 bases from J, with 15 bases between. The CDR3, as DNA: TGCGCCAGCAGCTCACCGGGACATACAAACAATGAGCAGTTCTTC. Its protein product is CASSSPGHTNNEQFF.

This clonotype was detected only a few times. The chain carries TRBV7-9 and TRBJ2-1; D gene uncertain. The V gene's germline CDR1 is SEHNR and CDR2 FQNEAQ (reference sequence). Deletions cut 5 bases from V and 6 bases from J, with 11 bases between. CDR3 length: 13 amino acids. The CDR3 loop reads CASSQRQVNEQFF. The CDR3 nucleotides are TGTGCCAGCAGCCAACGACAAGTCAATGAGCAGTTCTTC.

V usage is TRBV11-2 and J usage is TRBJ2-7, with 7 positions matching TRBD2. The V and J ends lost 4 bases and 4 bases, in that order; junction bases with no gene match: 7. CDR1 and CDR2 from the germline V gene are SGHAT and FQNNGV. This CDR3 has 14 amino acids. CDR3 loop: CASSWAGAFYEQYF. DNA for the CDR3: TGTGCCAGCAGCTGGGCGGGAGCCTTTTACGAGCAGTACTTC.

This clonotype has a count of ten or more. The rearrangement uses TRBV28 and TRBJ1-5; D not resolved. Germline V gene sequence: CDR1 MDHEN, CDR2 SYDVKM. This CDR3 is built from 12 residues. V shed 6 bases and J shed 7 bases, with 10 bases lying between them. This CDR3 reads CASSLVGQPQHF. The DNA for the CDR3 is TGTGCCAGCAGCTTAGTGGGACAGCCCCAGCATTTT.

The sample holds many counts of this clonotype. The chain is built from TRBV20-1 and TRBJ2-5, with 7 nucleotides matching TRBD2. The CDR3 loop spans 14 amino acids. J gave up 2 bases and V 6 bases, and 9 bases lay outside the gene matches. Germline assignment: CDR1 DFQATT and CDR2 SNEGSKA (reference sequence). The CDR3: CSASSGGGQETQYF. In DNA form, the CDR3 reads TGCAGTGCGTCTAGCGGTGGGGGGCAAGAGACCCAGTACTTC.

Ten or more counts support this clonotype. The chain is built from TRBV7-6 and TRBJ1-5; D not certain. The CDR3 loop spans 15 amino acids. Trimming shortened V by 2 bases and J by 6 bases, and 14 bases separated the two germline ends. From germline, CDR1 is SGHVS and CDR2 FNYEAQ. In DNA form, the CDR3 reads TGTGCCAGCAGCTTAATGAGGGCTTCTGTTCAGCCCCAGCATTTT. This gives the protein CASSLMRASVQPQHF.

The rearrangement uses TRBV7-6 and TRBJ2-5; 8 nucleotides align to TRBD1. V shed 1 base and J 5 bases; nucleotides not matched to a gene: 9. The CDR3 covers 16 residues. Germline V gives CDR1 SGHVS, CDR2 FNYEAQ. The CDR3 bases are TGTGCCAGCAGCTTAGGGTGGCAGGGGGCAGGGGAGACCCAGTACTTC. Its translation: CASSLGWQGAGETQYF. Full variable domain (missing parts from reference TRBV7-6 and TRBJ2-5): GAGVSQSPRYKVTKRGQDVALRCDPISGHVSLYWYRQALGQGPEFLTYFNYEAQQDKSGLPNDRFSAERPEGSISTLTIQRTEQRDSAMYRCASSLGWQGAGETQYFGPGTRLLVL.

This clonotype occurred many times. This chain links TRBV20-1 with TRBJ2-3; unclear D gene. The CDR3 runs 15 residues. The V gene lost 2 bases and the J gene lost 0 bases, with 12 bases spanning the gap. Germline CDR1 reads DFQATT; CDR2 reads SNEGSKA (reference sequence). CDR3 bases: TGCAGTGCTAGATACGCATCCTCGAGCACAGATACGCAGTATTTT. It codes for CSARYASSSTDTQYF.

The chain recombines TRBV12-3 or TRBV12-4 with TRBJ2-4, with 10 positions matching TRBD2. Trimming cost V 6 bases and J 6 bases; bases outside gene matches: 8. This CDR3 comprises 15 residues. CDR3 region: CASSLASGSGNIQYF. In DNA form, the CDR3 reads TGTGCCAGCAGCCTCGCTAGCGGGAGCGGAAACATTCAGTACTTC.

This clonotype was recorded a few times. The chain combines TRBV5-1 with TRBJ2-1, with 7 bases lining up with TRBD1. The CDR3 runs to 15 residues. Germline CDR1 and CDR2: SGHRS and YFSETQ. J was trimmed by 9 bases and V by 0 bases; bases with no gene match: 9. CDR3 sequence: CASSLEYHRGGEQFF. The CDR3 DNA reads TGCGCCAGCAGCTTGGAGTACCACAGGGGCGGTGAGCAGTTCTTC.

V is TRBV12-3 or TRBV12-4 and J is TRBJ2-7; a weak D match, TRBD1 (6 bases). This CDR3 contains 14 residues. The V gene lost 1 base and the J gene lost 6 bases, with 13 bases spanning the gap. The CDR3 nucleotides are TGTGCCAGCAGTTTAGTAGGGGGATCGGGCGAGCAGTACTTC. Its protein product is CASSLVGGSGEQYF.

This clonotype was found once. CDR3 bases: TGTGCCAGCTCACCACTGGTACAGGGAAACACCGGGGAGCTGTTTTTT. It encodes CASSPLVQGNTGELFF. The V gene is TRBV18, the J gene TRBJ2-2; D is perhaps TRBD1 (6 bases). Germline V gene data show CDR1 as KGHSH and CDR2 as LQKENI. Trimming removed 1 base from V and 2 bases from J, with 11 bases in between. The CDR3 length is 16 residues. Supplemented by reference TRBV18 and TRBJ2-2, the full variable domain reads NAGVMQNPRHLVRRRGQEARLRCSPMKGHSHVYWYRQLPEEGLKFMVYLQKENIIDESGMPKERFSAEFPKEGPSILRIQQVVRGDSAAYFCASSPLVQGNTGELFFGEGSRLTVL.

This clonotype was detected many times. The chain is built from TRBV6-5 and TRBJ1-6, with a possible D match to TRBD1 (5 bases). Looked up from germline, CDR1 is MNHEY and CDR2 is SVGAGI. The CDR3 loop spans 16 amino acids. V was cut by 0 bases and J by 5 bases, with 11 bases left in between. This CDR3 reads CASSYSGEGDNSPLHF. CDR3 nucleotide sequence: TGTGCCAGCAGTTACTCGGGTGAAGGGGATAATTCACCCCTCCACTTT.

The chain joins TRBV12-3 or TRBV12-4 to TRBJ2-1; 13 nucleotides match TRBD2. The CDR3 length is 20 residues. Trimming at V came to 4 bases and at J to 7 bases, leaving 19 bases not matched to a gene. CDR3 loop: CASSSTWTSGRRGRVNEQFF. CDR3 nucleotides: TGTGCCAGCAGTTCAACCTGGACTAGCGGGAGACGGGGCCGTGTAAATGAGCAGTTCTTC.

The chain employs TRBV6-1 and TRBJ2-7; 9 bases match TRBD1. Germline CDR1 is MNHNS and CDR2 is SASEGT. The length of the CDR3 is 15 residues. V trimming: 5 bases; J trimming: 5 bases; junction bases outside the gene matches: 10. The CDR3 is CASSRPGTGRNEQYF. The CDR3 nucleotides read TGTGCCAGCAGTCGACCCGGGACAGGGAGAAACGAGCAGTACTTC.

The CDR3 loop reads CATSRSLGTAYNEQFF. The CDR3, as DNA: TGTGCCACCAGCCGGAGTTTAGGGACAGCCTACAATGAGCAGTTCTTC. This sequence joins TRBV24-1 and TRBJ2-1, with 7 bases fitting TRBD1. Germline CDR1 KGHDR, CDR2 SFDVKD. This CDR3 is 16 amino acids long. Trimming cost V 7 bases and J 2 bases; bases outside gene matches: 10.

The chain joins TRBV7-2 to TRBJ2-1; D is unresolved. This CDR3 is 16 amino acids long. Per the germline V gene, CDR1 is SGHTA and CDR2 is FQGNSA. V lost 1 base and J lost 0, with 10 bases in between. CDR3 in amino acids: CASSLGRWGSYNEQFF. CDR3 in DNA: TGTGCCAGCAGCTTAGGACGGTGGGGCTCCTACAATGAGCAGTTCTTC.

This clonotype was found a few times. The V and J genes are TRBV20-1 and TRBJ2-1; 10 bases are a match to TRBD2. Germline trimming cut 5 bases from V and 8 bases from J; bases unmatched to any gene: 12. The length of the CDR3 is 15 residues. Germline V gene lookup returns CDR1 DFQATT and CDR2 SNEGSKA (reference sequence). The CDR3 DNA follows: TGCAGTGCTTTGAAGAGCGGGAGGGCCGCGGATGAGCAGTTCTTC. Its protein product is CSALKSGRAADEQFF.

This clonotype was found many times. V usage is TRBV20-1 and J usage is TRBJ2-4, with a possible D match to TRBD1 (6 bases). The germline CDR1 and CDR2 sequences are DFQATT and SNEGSKA (reference sequence). This CDR3 contains 14 residues. V dropped 3 bases and J dropped 0 bases, with 9 bases sitting between them. The CDR3 region has the DNA TGCAGTGCTAGGAGGGGGATAGCCAAAAACATTCAGTACTTC. As protein: CSARRGIAKNIQYF.

The gene calls are TRBV25-1 and TRBJ2-7; 7 bases agree with TRBD1. J was trimmed by 2 bases and V by 2 bases; bases with no gene match: 9. CDR3 size: 16 residues. Per the germline V gene, CDR1 is MGHDK and CDR2 is SYGVNS. CDR3 residues: CASSEIDRAITYEQYF. CDR3 coding DNA: TGTGCCAGCAGTGAAATAGACAGGGCCATTACCTACGAGCAGTACTTC.

This clonotype was seen a few times. The chain uses TRBV5-1 and TRBJ2-1; D call uncertain. With 4 bases removed from V and 2 bases from J, the gap between germline ends came to 13 bases. CDR1 and CDR2 (germline): SGHRS, YFSETQ. The CDR3 is 15 residues long. CDR3 in DNA: TGCGCCAGCAGCCTAAGCGCGTTTCCCTACAATGAGCAGTTCTTC. Residues: CASSLSAFPYNEQFF.

On this clonotype: With a much larger clone just one base away, this may be a read error. J is TRBJ2-7 and V is TRBV12-3 or TRBV12-4, with 8 bases fitting TRBD1. With V trimmed by 3 bases and J by 6 bases, 10 bases remained unmatched. CDR3 length: 15 amino acids. The CDR3 loop is CASSFGQGLTCEQYF. CDR3 nucleotides: TGTGCCAGCAGTTTCGGACAGGGCTTAACCTGCGAGCAGTACTTC.

The chain couples TRBV29-1 to TRBJ2-5, with D perhaps matching TRBD2 (5 bases). The germline V and J ends were trimmed by 6 bases and 3 bases, with 17 bases remaining between them. Germline lookup yields CDR1 SQVTM and CDR2 ANQGSEA. This CDR3 contains 14 residues. The CDR3 here is CSVRGSGTEETQYF. The DNA for the CDR3 is TGCAGCGTGAGAGGATCGGGAACAGAAGAGACCCAGTACTTC. Combining the CDR3 with reference TRBV29-1 and TRBJ2-5 gives the whole variable domain SAVISQKPSRDICQRGTSLTIQCQVDSQVTMMFWYRQQPGQSLTLIATANQGSEATYESGFVIDKFPISRPNLTFSTLTVSNMSPEDSSIYLCSVRGSGTEETQYFGPGTRLLVL.

The chain links TRBV5-8 to TRBJ2-3; 7 bases are a match to TRBD2. J gave up 1 base and V 4 bases, and 9 bases lay outside the gene matches. The CDR3 loop spans 16 amino acids. The germline gives CDR1 SGHTS, CDR2 YDEGEE. CDR3: CASSRGVAGGTDTQYF. In DNA form, the CDR3 reads TGTGCCAGCAGCCGGGGCGTAGCGGGTGGCACAGATACGCAGTATTTT.

This clonotype has only one observation. This sequence joins TRBV3-1 and TRBJ2-1; 7 positions agree with TRBD2. With V trimmed by 4 bases and J by 2 bases, 5 bases remained unmatched. Germline assignment: CDR1 LGHDT and CDR2 YNNKEL (reference sequence). The CDR3 consists of 15 residues. Written as DNA, the CDR3 is TGTGCCAGCAGCCTCCGCGGGACTACCTACAATGAGCAGTTCTTC. Its translation is CASSLRGTTYNEQFF.